Listed below are T cell receptor beta chains from one sample, sequenced in a study of cytomegalovirus exposure and HLA in healthy donors. Here immunoSEQ multiplex PCR was the method, and the copy in TCRdb shows in-frame clones only, minus some. The table shows 120,000 or so clones, with roughly 80% occurring only once. Sequenced input: PBMCs. The receptors derive from a woman in her forties in good health and CMV-seronegative. CDR3s include the opening cysteine and the closing phenylalanine or tryptophan. The D gene is left open where the match is weak. Part of the rows lack a size; the others show once, few, many or a class for expanded clones.

J | D | size | V | CDR3 | DNA
TRBJ2-4 | . | few | TRBV7-9 | CASSPVNRRILRDIQYF | TGTGCCAGCAGCCCAGTGAACCGGCGGATCCTTCGGGACATTCAGTACTTC
TRBJ1-5 | . | . | TRBV27 | CASSLSGTRGPQHF | TGTGCCAGCAGTTTATCAGGGACACGGGGGCCCCAGCATTTT
TRBJ2-5 | . | once | TRBV2 | CASSGGRAQETQYF | TGTGCCAGCAGTGGGGGCAGGGCGCAAGAGACCCAGTACTTC
TRBJ1-6 | . | once | TRBV10-3 | CAISGPVGGYSPLHF | TGTGCCATCAGTGGACCTGTCGGGGGTTATTCACCCCTCCACTTT
TRBJ2-7 | TRBD2 | few | TRBV28 | CASSPHPGTSGSYEQYF | TGTGCCAGCAGTCCCCACCCCGGGACTAGCGGGAGTTACGAGCAGTACTTC
TRBJ2-7 | . | . | TRBV9 | CASSVAGISYEQYF | TGTGCCAGCAGCGTAGCAGGGATCTCCTACGAGCAGTACTTC
TRBJ2-1 | TRBD2 | . | TRBV7-7 | CASSLDGTSHEQFF | TGTGCTAGCAGCTTAGATGGGACTAGTCATGAGCAGTTCTTC
TRBJ1-3 | TRBD1 | . | TRBV7-2 | CASALTGGGNTIYF | TGTGCCAGCGCCTTAACAGGGGGAGGAAACACCATATATTTT
TRBJ2-4 | TRBD1 | . | TRBV4-3 | CASSQYGQGGDIQYF | TGCGCCAGCAGCCAATATGGACAGGGGGGGGACATTCAGTACTTC
TRBJ1-6 | TRBD1 | . | TRBV7-9 | CSSSHRDSGRGYNSPLHF | TGTTCCAGCAGCCACCGGGACAGTGGACGCGGGTATAATTCACCCCTCCACTTT
TRBJ2-3 | TRBD1 | . | TRBV5-1 | CASSRDRGADTQYF | TGCGCCAGCAGTCGCGACAGGGGCGCAGATACGCAGTATTTT
TRBJ2-1 | TRBD2 | . | TRBV5-4 | CASSIGTSGSYNEQFF | TGTGCCAGCAGCATCGGGACTAGCGGGTCCTACAATGAGCAGTTCTTC
TRBJ1-5 | . | few | TRBV19 | CASSISGNQPQHF | TGTGCCAGTAGTATCTCAGGGAATCAGCCCCAGCATTTT
TRBJ2-3 | TRBD2 | . | TRBV4-2 | CASSPTSVGDTQYF | TGTGCCAGCAGCCCTACTAGCGTAGGAGATACGCAGTATTTT
TRBJ1-3 | TRBD1 | . | TRBV4-1 | CASSQGSALGTGVGNTIYF | TGCGCCAGCAGCCAAGGATCAGCCCTGGGGACAGGGGTGGGAAACACCATATATTTT
TRBJ2-2 | . | . | TRBV7-2 | CASSLAVVNTGELFF | TGTGCCAGCAGCTTAGCCGTAGTGAACACCGGGGAGCTGTTTTTT
TRBJ1-3 | TRBD1 | . | TRBV11-2 | CASSSGQGPLNTIYF | TGTGCCAGCAGCTCGGGACAGGGACCTTTAAACACCATATATTTT
TRBJ2-7 | TRBD1 | . | TRBV6-5 | CARNTGTVIYEQYF | TGTGCCAGAAATACCGGGACAGTAATCTACGAGCAGTACTTC
TRBJ2-3 | TRBD1 | . | TRBV9 | CASSITGDLRDTQYF | TGTGCCAGCAGCATTACAGGGGATTTGAGGGATACGCAGTATTTT
TRBJ2-2 | . | . | TRBV7-2 | CASSFYTGELFF | TGTGCCAGCAGCTTCTACACCGGGGAGCTGTTTTTT
TRBJ2-7 | TRBD2 | . | TRBV6-1 | CASNDEGTSYEQYF | TGTGCCAGCAATGATGAAGGGACTAGCTACGAGCAGTACTTC
TRBJ1-2 | TRBD1 | . | TRBV19 | CASSPPGTGGNSGYTF | TGTGCCAGTAGTCCCCCCGGGACAGGGGGCAATAGTGGCTACACCTTC
TRBJ2-3 | TRBD1 | . | TRBV10-3 | CAAATGQFSTDTQYF | TGTGCCGCTGCCACGGGACAGTTTAGCACAGATACGCAGTATTTT
TRBJ2-3 | TRBD2 | . | TRBV9 | CASSARLAGNTDTQYF | TGTGCCAGCAGCGCCCGACTAGCGGGGAACACAGATACGCAGTATTTT
TRBJ1-2 | . | . | TRBV4-3 | CASSQDRGDYGYTF | TGCGCCAGCAGCCAAGACAGGGGAGACTATGGCTACACCTTC
TRBJ2-7 | . | . | TRBV29-1 | CSAGGDSLYEQYF | TGCAGCGCCGGAGGGGACAGTTTATACGAGCAGTACTTC
TRBJ2-1 | TRBD2 | . | TRBV4-3 | CASSLTSGGYNEQFF | TGCGCCAGCAGCCTAACTAGCGGGGGCTACAATGAGCAGTTCTTC
TRBJ1-1 | . | few | TRBV4-2 | CASSQDSIRGTEAFF | TGTGCCAGCAGCCAAGATTCCATCCGCGGGACTGAAGCTTTCTTT
TRBJ2-5 | . | . | TRBV11-1 | CASTRGAARQETQYF | TGTGCCAGCACCCGGGGAGCGGCCCGGCAAGAGACCCAGTACTTC
TRBJ2-5 | TRBD2 | . | TRBV19 | CASSLGGYQETQYF | TGTGCCAGTAGTCTCGGGGGGTACCAAGAGACCCAGTACTTC
TRBJ2-7 | . | . | TRBV15 | CATSRMGSSYEQYF | TGTGCCACCAGCAGAATGGGGAGCTCCTACGAGCAGTACTTC
TRBJ2-5 | TRBD1 | once | TRBV19 | CASSYRDRGQETQYF | TGTGCCAGTAGTTACCGGGACAGGGGGCAAGAGACCCAGTACTTC
TRBJ2-1 | . | . | TRBV10-3 | CAISEPLVKSEQFF | TGTGCCATCAGTGAGCCGCTAGTCAAAAGTGAGCAGTTCTTC
TRBJ2-3 | TRBD1 | . | TRBV2 | CASSRPGQGSTDTQYF | TGTGCCAGCAGTCGTCCCGGACAGGGGAGCACAGATACGCAGTATTTT
TRBJ1-1 | . | once | TRBV4-2 | CASSQGGGALGTEAFF | TGTGCCAGCAGCCAAGGAGGCGGGGCCCTCGGGACTGAAGCTTTCTTT
TRBJ2-2 | TRBD2 | . | TRBV11-2 | CASSYAKRTSGSTGELFF | TGTGCCAGCAGCTACGCAAAAAGGACTAGCGGGAGTACCGGGGAGCTGTTTTTT
TRBJ2-6 | . | . | TRBV5-1 | CASSDLNSGANVLTF | TGCGCCAGCAGCGACTTAAACTCTGGGGCCAACGTCCTGACTTTC
TRBJ2-1 | TRBD2 | few | TRBV6-1 | CASGRGGSYNEQFF | TGTGCCAGCGGACGGGGGGGCTCCTACAATGAGCAGTTCTTC
TRBJ2-1 | . | . | TRBV6-4 | CASSDEGGEQFF | TGTGCCAGCAGTGACGAGGGCGGAGAGCAGTTCTTC
TRBJ2-3 | . | . | TRBV2 | CASSEGRDTQYF | TGTGCCAGCAGTGAGGGGAGAGATACGCAGTATTTT
TRBJ2-5 | TRBD1 | . | TRBV5-1 | CASSTGTGRRETQYF | TGCGCCAGCAGCACCGGGACAGGGCGGCGAGAGACCCAGTACTTC
TRBJ2-7 | . | . | TRBV6-5 | CAGGCEQYF | TGTGCCGGGGGGTGCGAGCAGTACTTC
TRBJ1-1 | . | . | TRBV6-5 | CASSYSGGRVLEAFF | TGTGCCAGCAGTTACTCCGGGGGACGGGTGCTTGAAGCTTTCTTT
TRBJ2-1 | TRBD2 | few | TRBV7-9 | CASSLWYNAGGYNEQFF | TGTGCCAGCAGCTTATGGTATAACGCGGGAGGCTACAATGAGCAGTTCTTC
TRBJ2-7 | TRBD1 | . | TRBV11-1 | CASSPGQGRDEQYF | TGTGCCAGCAGCCCGGGACAGGGGAGAGACGAGCAGTACTTC
TRBJ1-2 | . | . | TRBV6-1 | CASRPGTRGSGGYTF | TGTGCCAGCAGGCCCGGGACTCGCGGTTCGGGAGGCTACACCTTC
TRBJ2-7 | . | . | TRBV7-3 | CASSLKQGSGEQYF | TGTGCCAGCAGCTTAAAGCAGGGATCGGGCGAGCAGTACTTC